This TCR beta chain originates from a study of T cell responses to AZD1222 COVID-19 vaccine. The repertoire was sequenced with immunoSEQ multiplex PCR; TCRdb's copy has only in-frame clones and lacks some. The profile covers 130,000 to 150,000 clones, with about 92% appearing a single time and just over 3% taken by the ten largest. CDR3 length: 12 residues. J gave up 5 bases and V 8 bases, and 5 bases lay outside the gene matches. On this clone: As yet, its antigen is unknown.

Study observations and caveats: Clonal diversity may have been underestimated, and the donors were mostly white British, with more females than males. Baseline seropositivity characterized only 5 to 7 AZD1222 recipients.

The material sequenced was peripheral blood, taken on day 0 of AZD1222 vaccination. The sequence derives from an adult in good health. The chain has TRBV12-3 or TRBV12-4 and TRBJ2-7; 8 nucleotides match TRBD2. CDR3 sequence (DNA): TGTGCCAGCGGGGGACTAGGAAACGAGCAGTACTTC. Translating gives CASGGLGNEQYF.